This T cell receptor (beta chain) was identified during a study of CD8 T cells in Susac syndrome. cDNA came from approximately 0.5 to 1 ug RNA primed by random hexamers. With immunoSEQ multiplex PCR, TCR beta CDR3 was amplified across 54 Vbeta and 13 Jbeta. TCRdb reprocessed the immunoSEQ multiplex PCR reads via MiXCR and lists one record per CDR3 protein. The data contain roughly 200,000 distinct CDR3 sequences, roughly 94% of them singletons. Negative isolation was used for CD8+ and CD4+ T cells and FACS enrichment for TEMRA cells. V trimming: 7 bases; J trimming: 0 bases; junction bases outside the gene matches: 5. This CDR3 comprises 15 residues.

The receptor comes from a human donor in good health. Sequenced input: CD4+ T cells from PBMCs. The chain recombines TRBV12-3 or TRBV12-4 with TRBJ1-3; 8 nucleotides agree with TRBD1. The CDR3 spells CASTWDRTSGNTIYF. Written as DNA, the CDR3 is TGTGCCAGCACCTGGGACAGGACCTCTGGAAACACCATATATTTT.